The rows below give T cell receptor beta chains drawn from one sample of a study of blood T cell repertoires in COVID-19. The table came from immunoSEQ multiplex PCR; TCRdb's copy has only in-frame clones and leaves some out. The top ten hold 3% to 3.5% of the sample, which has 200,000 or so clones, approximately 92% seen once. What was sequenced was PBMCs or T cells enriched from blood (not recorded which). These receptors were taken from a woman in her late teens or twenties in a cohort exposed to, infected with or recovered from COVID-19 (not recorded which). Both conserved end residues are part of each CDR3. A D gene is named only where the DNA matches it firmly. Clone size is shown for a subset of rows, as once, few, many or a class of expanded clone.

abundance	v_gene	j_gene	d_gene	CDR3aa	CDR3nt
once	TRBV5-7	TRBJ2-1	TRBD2	CASSLDGDTTSGRNEQFF	TGTGCCAGCAGCTTGGATGGAGATACGACTAGCGGGAGGAATGAGCAGTTCTTC
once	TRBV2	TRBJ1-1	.	CASSEYVRAGNTEAFF	TGTGCCAGCAGTGAATACGTCAGGGCAGGGAACACTGAAGCTTTCTTT
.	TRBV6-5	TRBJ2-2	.	CATRGSGSTGELFF	TGTGCCACCAGGGGTAGCGGAAGCACCGGGGAGCTGTTTTTT
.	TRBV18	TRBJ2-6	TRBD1	CASSPRQGSSGANVLTF	TGTGCCAGCTCACCACGACAGGGAAGTTCTGGGGCCAACGTCCTGACTTTC
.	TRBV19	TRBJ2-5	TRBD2	CASSITSGRETQYF	TGTGCCAGTAGTATAACTAGCGGGAGGGAGACCCAGTACTTC
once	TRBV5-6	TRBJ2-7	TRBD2	CASSFREGREQYF	TGTGCCAGCAGCTTTCGGGAGGGCCGGGAGCAGTACTTC
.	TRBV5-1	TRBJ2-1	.	CASSKGSGGVHNEQFF	TGCGCCAGCAGCAAAGGCTCGGGGGGCGTCCACAATGAGCAGTTCTTC
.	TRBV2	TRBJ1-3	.	CASTLIGANSGNTIYF	TGTGCCAGCACCCTAATAGGGGCAAACTCTGGAAACACCATATATTTT
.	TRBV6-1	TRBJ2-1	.	CASSEWGGREQFF	TGTGCCAGCAGTGAATGGGGGGGGCGAGAGCAGTTCTTC
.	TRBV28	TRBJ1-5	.	CASSLGRSAQPQHF	TGTGCCAGCAGTCTGGGGAGGTCGGCTCAGCCCCAGCATTTT
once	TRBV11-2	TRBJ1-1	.	CASSQSGLNTEAFF	TGTGCCAGCAGCCAATCAGGGCTGAACACTGAAGCTTTCTTT
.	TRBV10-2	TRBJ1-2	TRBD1	CASSDPDRLYGYTF	TGCGCCAGCAGTGACCCGGACAGGCTCTATGGCTACACCTTC
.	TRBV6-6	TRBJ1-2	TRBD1	CASSYSGTAGTF	TGTGCCAGCAGTTACTCGGGGACAGCAGGCACCTTC
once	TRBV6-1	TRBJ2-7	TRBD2	CASSDIRLAGRYEQYF	TGTGCCAGCAGTGACATACGGCTAGCGGGGCGGTACGAGCAGTACTTC
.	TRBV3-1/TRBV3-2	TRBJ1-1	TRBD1	CASSPRQGEYWNTEAFF	TGTGCCAGCAGCCCCAGACAGGGTGAGTATTGGAACACTGAAGCTTTCTTT
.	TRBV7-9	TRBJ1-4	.	CASSLRGPTNEKLFF	TGTGCCAGCAGCTTAAGGGGCCCAACTAATGAAAAACTGTTTTTT
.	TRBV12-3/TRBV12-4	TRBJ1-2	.	CASSYTGVYGYTF	TGTGCCAGCAGTTACACAGGAGTATATGGCTACACCTTC
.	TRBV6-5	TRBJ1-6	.	CASSYSEHLNSPLHF	TGTGCCAGCAGTTACTCGGAGCACCTCAATTCACCCCTCCACTTT
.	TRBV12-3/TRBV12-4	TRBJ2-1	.	CASSLELEQFF	TGTGCCAGCAGTTTAGAGCTTGAGCAGTTCTTC
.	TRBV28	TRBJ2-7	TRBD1	CASHTPPGQGRYEQYF	TGTGCCAGCCACACCCCCCCGGGACAGGGGCGCTACGAGCAGTACTTC
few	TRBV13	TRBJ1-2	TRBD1	CASSPGTGHLYGYTF	TGTGCCAGCAGCCCGGGGACAGGACATCTCTATGGCTACACCTTC
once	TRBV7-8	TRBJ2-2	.	CASSLAPEGLNTGELFF	TGTGCCAGCAGCTTAGCGCCGGAGGGGCTGAACACCGGGGAGCTGTTTTTT
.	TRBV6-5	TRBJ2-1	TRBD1	CASTAGTAAYNEQFF	TGTGCCAGCACGGCCGGGACAGCCGCCTACAATGAGCAGTTCTTC
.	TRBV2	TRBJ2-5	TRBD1	CASSFPGGAETQYF	TGTGCCAGCAGTTTCCCAGGGGGCGCGGAGACCCAGTACTTC
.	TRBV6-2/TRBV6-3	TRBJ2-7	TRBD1	CASSYPGQGTNEQYF	TGTGCCAGCAGTTACCCGGGACAGGGGACCAACGAGCAGTACTTC
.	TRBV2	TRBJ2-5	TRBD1	CASSGQGVQETQYF	TGTGCCAGCAGTGGACAGGGTGTCCAAGAGACCCAGTACTTC